These T cell receptor beta chains were read from a single sample in a study of vaccination and CD4 T cells after COVID-19. Via MiXCR, TCRdb re-called the PCR reads, giving one row per CDR3 protein. Here the sample spans roughly 19,000 distinct CDR3 sequences, under 80% being singletons. For these receptors, no antigen is known. The sample taken for sequencing was CD4+ T cells from blood, cultured in vitro. The receptor source for this set is a human donor who had recovered from COVID-19. Both conserved end residues are part of each CDR3. The order of the fields is J gene, clone size, V gene, D gene, CDR3 DNA, CDR3 protein. A D gene is named only where the DNA matches it firmly. Some rows mark clone size as missing; the rest say once, few, many or name a class of expanded clone.

TRBJ2-2	few	TRBV27	NA	TGTGCCAGCAGTATGGGGCCTAGCTGGAACACCGGGGAGCTGTTTTTT	CASSMGPSWNTGELFF
TRBJ2-3	NA	TRBV24-1	TRBD1	TGTGCCACCAGTGAGGGCGTGGGGACAGGTGATAGCACAGATACGCAGTATTTT	CATSEGVGTGDSTDTQYF
TRBJ2-7	NA	TRBV7-9	NA	TGTGCCAGCAGCTTCAATCTACAGGGCAACGAGCAGTACTTC	CASSFNLQGNEQYF
TRBJ2-7	NA	TRBV27	NA	TGTGCCAGCAGTCCCCGGGCCGGCAGGTCCTACGAGCAGTACTTC	CASSPRAGRSYEQYF
TRBJ2-3	NA	TRBV19	NA	TGTGCCAGTAGTATAGCAGATACGCAGTATTTT	CASSIADTQYF
TRBJ2-4	once	TRBV5-1	NA	TGCGCCAGCACCCCCGGTGGGGCAAGAAACATTCAGTACTTC	CASTPGGARNIQYF
TRBJ2-7	NA	TRBV15	TRBD2	TGTGCCACCAGCAGGGGTCTATTGGGGACTAGCGGGAGGAGGTTCGAGCAGTACTTC	CATSRGLLGTSGRRFEQYF
TRBJ1-5	few	TRBV30	TRBD1	TGTGCCTGGAGTGTAGGGGTCTACAGGGGGCGAAATCAGCCCCAGCATTTT	CAWSVGVYRGRNQPQHF
TRBJ1-1	NA	TRBV6-4	NA	TGTGCCAGCAGTGTTGACAGGAACACTGAAGCTTTCTTT	CASSVDRNTEAFF
TRBJ2-5	few	TRBV7-2	NA	TGTGCCAGCAGCCCGACAGTGTTGGCGGAGACCCAGTACTTC	CASSPTVLAETQYF
TRBJ1-5	NA	TRBV27	NA	TGTGCCAGCAGTTTATCGGGCCCACTTGATCAGCCCCAGCATTTT	CASSLSGPLDQPQHF
TRBJ1-2	NA	TRBV27	TRBD1	TGTGCCAGCAGGCAAAATGGACAGGGGGCGACCTATGGCTACACCTTC	CASRQNGQGATYGYTF
TRBJ1-4	once	TRBV20-1	NA	TGCAGTGCCTCCCTCGGGGGGGTGGATAATGAAAAACTGTTTTTT	CSASLGGVDNEKLFF
TRBJ1-2	NA	TRBV19	TRBD1	TGTGCCAGTAGTACTACTTGGACAGGGAAGGATGGCTACACCTTC	CASSTTWTGKDGYTF
TRBJ2-5	NA	TRBV11-3	NA	TGTGCCAGCAGCTTCCTAGCTTCTCCTACGGAGACCCAGTACTTC	CASSFLASPTETQYF
TRBJ1-1	NA	TRBV3-1	NA	TGTGCCAGCAGCCAAGCGGGCACTGAAGCTTTCTTT	CASSQAGTEAFF
TRBJ1-1	few	TRBV27	TRBD1	TGTGCCAGCAGTCCGGGGGACAGGTGGGGCGCTGAAGCTTTCTTT	CASSPGDRWGAEAFF
TRBJ2-1	NA	TRBV20-1	TRBD2	TGCAGTGCACGGTCGGGGACTAGCGGTTACAATGAGCAGTTCTTC	CSARSGTSGYNEQFF
TRBJ1-2	NA	TRBV30	NA	TGTGCCTGGAGTCGGACGGGGGGCCATGGCTACACCTTC	CAWSRTGGHGYTF
TRBJ1-1	few	TRBV19	NA	TGTGCCAGTACCCTGTGGGGGAACACTGAAGCTTTCTTT	CASTLWGNTEAFF
TRBJ1-2	few	TRBV25-1	NA	TGTGCCAGCAGTGAACTTGTTGGCTCTGGACAGTCCGATGGCTACACCTTC	CASSELVGSGQSDGYTF
TRBJ2-1	NA	TRBV20-1	TRBD2	TGCAGTGCTAGAAAAGGGACTAGCGGGAGGATTAGCTCCTACAATGAGCAGTTCTTC	CSARKGTSGRISSYNEQFF
TRBJ1-5	NA	TRBV20-1	TRBD1	TGCAGTGCTAAAGGGACAGCACGCCATAGCAATCAGCCCCAGCATTTT	CSAKGTARHSNQPQHF
TRBJ2-7	NA	TRBV10-1	NA	TGCGCCAGCAGTGCCTCGAAATACGAGCAGTACTTC	CASSASKYEQYF
TRBJ1-2	large	TRBV10-2	NA	TGCGCCAGCAGTTCCTTCGGGACTGCTGGCTACACCTTC	CASSSFGTAGYTF
TRBJ2-7	NA	TRBV3-1	TRBD1	TGTGCCAGCAGCCAACCGGGACAGGGTGTCGAGCAGTACTTC	CASSQPGQGVEQYF
TRBJ2-5	NA	TRBV7-8	TRBD2	TGTGCCAGCAATCCTGGCGCGGGAGGGCCAGAGACCCAGTACTTC	CASNPGAGGPETQYF
TRBJ1-1	NA	TRBV7-3	TRBD1	TGTGCCAGCAGCCTTTCAGGGGGTACTACTGAAGCTTTCTTT	CASSLSGGTTEAFF
TRBJ1-5	NA	TRBV10-1	NA	TGCGCCAGCAGTGCCGCCGATGGTCAGCCCCAGCATTTT	CASSAADGQPQHF
TRBJ2-1	NA	TRBV7-8	TRBD2	TGTGCCAGCAGCCCTAGCGGGAGGGCCATCCATGAGCAGTTCTTC	CASSPSGRAIHEQFF
TRBJ1-3	once	TRBV7-9	NA	TGTGCCAGCAGCCCGTCTGGGTCCGGCACCATATATTTT	CASSPSGSGTIYF
TRBJ2-4	NA	TRBV29-1	NA	TGCAGCGTTGTACAGGCTCTAGCGCCAGGAAACATTCAGTACTTC	CSVVQALAPGNIQYF
TRBJ1-5	NA	TRBV5-1	NA	TGCGCCAGTCGGGAGGACATTAGCAATCAGCCCCAGCATTTT	CASREDISNQPQHF
TRBJ1-5	NA	TRBV27	NA	TGTGCCAGCAGTCCCGAGGGTAGCAATCAGCCCCAGCATTTT	CASSPEGSNQPQHF
TRBJ2-7	NA	TRBV7-6	NA	TGTGCTAGCAGCGCATTGGGGGGCGAAAACGAGCAGTACTTC	CASSALGGENEQYF
TRBJ2-2	NA	TRBV5-1	NA	TGCGCCAGCAGCTTGGATAGGGAGCTGTTTTTT	CASSLDRELFF
TRBJ2-7	NA	TRBV19	NA	TGTGCCAGTAGTATCAGCGCGAGCTCCTACGAGCAGTACTTC	CASSISASSYEQYF
TRBJ1-5	few	TRBV15	TRBD1	TGTGCCACCAGCGACGAACTAAAACAGGGGGCTCTAAATCAGCCCCAGCATTTT	CATSDELKQGALNQPQHF
TRBJ2-3	once	TRBV14	NA	TGTGCCAGCAGCCAAGCCAACACAGATACGCAGTATTTT	CASSQANTDTQYF
TRBJ2-2	NA	TRBV27	NA	TGTGCCAGCAGTTTCCTGAACGGCGGGGAGCTGTTTTTT	CASSFLNGGELFF
TRBJ1-2	NA	TRBV7-8	NA	TGTGCCAGCAGCTTAGGGACAATTAACTATGGCTACACCTTC	CASSLGTINYGYTF
TRBJ1-2	once	TRBV7-2	NA	TGTGCCAGCAGCTTAGTAGGGGTTAACTATGGCTACACCTTC	CASSLVGVNYGYTF
TRBJ2-3	NA	TRBV12-3/TRBV12-4	TRBD2	TGTGCCAGCAGTTCGCGGACTAGCGGGAGGAGGTTCACAGATACGCAGTATTTT	CASSSRTSGRRFTDTQYF
TRBJ2-1	NA	TRBV28	NA	TGTGCCAGCAGTCATTTGACTGGAACCTACAATGAGCAGTTCTTC	CASSHLTGTYNEQFF
TRBJ2-5	NA	TRBV20-1	NA	TGCAGTGCCACCTGGTTAGAGACCCAGTACTTC	CSATWLETQYF
TRBJ2-5	few	TRBV27	TRBD1	TGTGCCAGCAGTCTCGGGACAGGGGAGTTGGAGACCCAGTACTTC	CASSLGTGELETQYF
TRBJ2-7	few	TRBV12-3/TRBV12-4	NA	TGTGCCAGCAGCCGCGGACTGAACGAGCAGTACTTC	CASSRGLNEQYF
TRBJ2-1	NA	TRBV20-1	TRBD2	TGCAGTGCTCCCCCCGCGGGGGGGCGAGGTGAGCAGTTCTTC	CSAPPAGGRGEQFF
TRBJ1-1	NA	TRBV11-1	NA	TGTGCCAGCAGCTTACACAACACTGAAGCTTTCTTT	CASSLHNTEAFF
TRBJ1-2	NA	TRBV6-1	NA	TGTGCCAGCAGTGGGTCAGGAGGGGTGAAAAACTATGGCTACACCTTC	CASSGSGGVKNYGYTF
TRBJ1-1	NA	TRBV29-1	TRBD1	TGCAGCGTTGTGGGGGGGAGGGGGCTGAACACTGAAGCTTTCTTT	CSVVGGRGLNTEAFF
TRBJ1-5	NA	TRBV2	NA	TGTGCCAGCAGTGAACCGGGGAAGAGCAATCAGCCCCAGCATTTT	CASSEPGKSNQPQHF
TRBJ1-2	few	TRBV6-1	NA	TGTGCCAGCAGGCGCCCTCCCGGCTATGGCTACACCTTC	CASRRPPGYGYTF
TRBJ2-7	NA	TRBV21-1	NA	TGTGCCAGCAGCAAACCCCGACTAGCGACCGTCTCCTACGAGCAGTACTTC	CASSKPRLATVSYEQYF
TRBJ2-5	NA	TRBV7-2	TRBD2	TGTGCCAGCAGCGCGACTAGCGGGAGTCACGGAGAGACCCAGTACTTC	CASSATSGSHGETQYF
TRBJ1-1	NA	TRBV5-1	NA	TGCGCCAGCAGCTTGGGCTATAGACCGGTAAACACTGAAGCTTTCTTT	CASSLGYRPVNTEAFF
TRBJ1-5	NA	TRBV6-1	NA	TGTGCCAGCATGGGATCTGGCAATCAGCCCCAGCATTTT	CASMGSGNQPQHF